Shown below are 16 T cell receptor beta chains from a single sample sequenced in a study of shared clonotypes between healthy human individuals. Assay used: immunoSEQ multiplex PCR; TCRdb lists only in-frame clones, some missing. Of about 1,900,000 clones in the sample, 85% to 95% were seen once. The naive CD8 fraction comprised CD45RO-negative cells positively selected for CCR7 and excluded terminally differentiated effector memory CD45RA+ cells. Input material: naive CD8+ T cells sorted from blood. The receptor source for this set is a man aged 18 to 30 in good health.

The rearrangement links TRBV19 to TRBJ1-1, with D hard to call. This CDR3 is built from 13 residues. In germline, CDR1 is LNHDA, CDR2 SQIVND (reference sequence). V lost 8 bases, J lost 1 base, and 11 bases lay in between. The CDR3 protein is CASVGVWNTEAFF. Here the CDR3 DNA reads TGTGCCAGTGTCGGGGTATGGAACACTGAAGCTTTCTTT.

CDR3 loop: CASSLRGKSYEQYF. The DNA for the CDR3 is TGTGCCAGCAGCTTGAGGGGAAAGTCCTACGAGCAGTACTTC. This sequence joins TRBV11-3 and TRBJ2-7; D may be TRBD1 or TRBD2 (5 bases each). Trimming shortened V by 3 bases and J by 1 base, and 10 bases separated the two germline ends. The CDR3 sequence is 14 residues long. From germline, CDR1 is SGHNT and CDR2 YENEEA.

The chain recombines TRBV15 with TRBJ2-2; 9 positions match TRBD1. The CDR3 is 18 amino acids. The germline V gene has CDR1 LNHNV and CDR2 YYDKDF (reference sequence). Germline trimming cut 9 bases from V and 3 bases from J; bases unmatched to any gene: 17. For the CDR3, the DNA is TGTGCCACGGGGGAAGCGGACAGGGGCCCCCGTCACACCGGGGAGCTGTTTTTT. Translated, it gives CATGEADRGPRHTGELFF.

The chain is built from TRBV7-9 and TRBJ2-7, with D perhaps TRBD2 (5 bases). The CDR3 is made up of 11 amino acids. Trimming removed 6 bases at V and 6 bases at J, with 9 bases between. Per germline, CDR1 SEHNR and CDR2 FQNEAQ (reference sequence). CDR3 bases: TGTGCCAGCAGTGAGGGTTTCGAGCAGTACTTC. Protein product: CASSEGFEQYF.

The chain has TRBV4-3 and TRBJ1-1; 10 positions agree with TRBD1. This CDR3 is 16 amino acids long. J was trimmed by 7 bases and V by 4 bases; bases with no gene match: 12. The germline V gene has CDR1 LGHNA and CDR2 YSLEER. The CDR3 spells CASSPGTGDGKGEAFF. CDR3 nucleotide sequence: TGCGCCAGCAGCCCCGGGACAGGGGATGGTAAAGGTGAAGCTTTCTTT.

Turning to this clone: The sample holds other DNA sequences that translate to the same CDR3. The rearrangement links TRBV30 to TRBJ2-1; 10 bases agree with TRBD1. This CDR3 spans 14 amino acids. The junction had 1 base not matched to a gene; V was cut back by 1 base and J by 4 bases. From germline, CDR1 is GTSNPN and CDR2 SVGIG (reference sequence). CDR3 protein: CAWSGGQGYNEQFF. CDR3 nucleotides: TGTGCCTGGAGTGGGGGACAGGGGTACAATGAGCAGTTCTTC.

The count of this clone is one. The CDR3 reads CASSSPNRAHEQYF. The CDR3 DNA follows: TGTGCCAGCAGCTCCCCAAACAGGGCCCACGAGCAGTACTTC. V gene TRBV11-2 combines with J gene TRBJ2-7, with D possibly being TRBD1 (6 bases). The CDR3 is 14 amino acids. Germline V gene lookup returns CDR1 SGHAT and CDR2 FQNNGV. The ends were cut back, 4 bases at V and 5 bases at J, with 15 bases in the middle. The full variable domain, rest sourced from reference TRBV11-2 and TRBJ2-7, is EAGVAQSPRYKIIEKRQSVAFWCNPISGHATLYWYQQILGQGPKLLIQFQNNGVVDDSQLPKDRFSAERLKGVDSTLKIQPAKLEDSAVYLCASSSPNRAHEQYFGPGTRLTVT.

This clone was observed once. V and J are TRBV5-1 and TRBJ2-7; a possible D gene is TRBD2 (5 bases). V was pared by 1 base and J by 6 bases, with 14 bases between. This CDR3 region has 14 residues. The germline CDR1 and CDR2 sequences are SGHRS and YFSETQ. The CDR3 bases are TGCGCCAGCAGCTTGTCGGGTGGGAGTGCCGAGCAGTACTTC. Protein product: CASSLSGGSAEQYF.

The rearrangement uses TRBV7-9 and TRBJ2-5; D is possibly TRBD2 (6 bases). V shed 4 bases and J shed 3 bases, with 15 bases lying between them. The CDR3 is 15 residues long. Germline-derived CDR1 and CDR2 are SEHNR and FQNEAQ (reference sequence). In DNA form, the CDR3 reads TGTGCCAGCAGCTCCTCTATGGGGGAGGAAGAGACCCAGTACTTC. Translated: CASSSSMGEEETQYF. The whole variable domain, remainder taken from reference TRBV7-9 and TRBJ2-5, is DTGVSQNPRHKITKRGQNVTFRCDPISEHNRLYWYRQTLGQGPEFLTYFQNEAQLEKSRLLSDRFSAERPKGSFSTLEIQRTEQGDSAMYLCASSSSMGEEETQYFGPGTRLLVL.

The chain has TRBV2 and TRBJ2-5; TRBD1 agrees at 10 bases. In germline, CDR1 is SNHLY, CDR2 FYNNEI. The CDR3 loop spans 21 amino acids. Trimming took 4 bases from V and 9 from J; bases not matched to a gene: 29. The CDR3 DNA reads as TGTGCCAGCAGTGGGAGTTGGGACCTCGCGGGGACAGGGGTCTCGGGAGGGGCCCAGTACTTC. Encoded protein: CASSGSWDLAGTGVSGGAQYF.

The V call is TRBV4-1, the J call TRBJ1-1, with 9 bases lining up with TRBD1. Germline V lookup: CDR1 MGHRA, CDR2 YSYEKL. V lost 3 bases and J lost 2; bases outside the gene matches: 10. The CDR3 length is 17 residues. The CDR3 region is CASSHTGTGIGNTEAFF. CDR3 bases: TGCGCCAGCAGCCATACCGGGACAGGGATAGGTAACACTGAAGCTTTCTTT.

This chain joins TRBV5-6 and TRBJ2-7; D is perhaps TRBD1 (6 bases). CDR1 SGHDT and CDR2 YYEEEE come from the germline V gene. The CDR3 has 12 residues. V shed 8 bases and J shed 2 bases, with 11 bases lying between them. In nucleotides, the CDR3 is TGTGCCAGTGGACAGTCCGCCTACGAGCAGTACTTC. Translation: CASGQSAYEQYF.

CDR3 protein: CAWSQGAGYEQYF. In nucleotides, the CDR3 is TGTGCCTGGAGTCAGGGGGCAGGTTACGAGCAGTACTTC. The rearrangement uses TRBV30 and TRBJ2-7; 8 positions agree with TRBD1. This CDR3 has 13 amino acids. V shed 2 bases and J 4 bases; nucleotides not matched to a gene: 4. Germline V gene sequence: CDR1 GTSNPN, CDR2 SVGIG (reference sequence).

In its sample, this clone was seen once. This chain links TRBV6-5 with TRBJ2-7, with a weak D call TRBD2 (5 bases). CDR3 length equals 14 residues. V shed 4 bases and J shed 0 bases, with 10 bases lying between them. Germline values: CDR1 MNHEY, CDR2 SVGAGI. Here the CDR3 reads CASSFSADSYEQYF. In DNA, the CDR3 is TGTGCCAGCAGTTTTAGCGCCGACTCCTACGAGCAGTACTTC.

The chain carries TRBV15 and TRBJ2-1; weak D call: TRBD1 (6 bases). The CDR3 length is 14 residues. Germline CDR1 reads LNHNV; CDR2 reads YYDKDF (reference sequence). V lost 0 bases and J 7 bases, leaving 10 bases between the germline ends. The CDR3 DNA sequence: TGTGCCACCAGCAGAGATCTAGGGACAAATGAGCAGTTCTTC. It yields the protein CATSRDLGTNEQFF. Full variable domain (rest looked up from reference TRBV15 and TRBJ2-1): DAMVIQNPRYQVTQFGKPVTLSCSQTLNHNVMYWYQQKSSQAPKLLFHYYDKDFNNEADTPDNFQSRRPNTSFCFLDIRSPGLGDTAMYLCATSRDLGTNEQFFGPGTRLTVL.

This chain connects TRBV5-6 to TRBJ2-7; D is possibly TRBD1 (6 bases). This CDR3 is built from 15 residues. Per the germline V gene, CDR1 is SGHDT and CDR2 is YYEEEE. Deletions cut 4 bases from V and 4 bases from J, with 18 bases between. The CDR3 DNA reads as TGTGCCAGCAGCCCTCAACAGGGAATAGGATACGAGCAGTACTTC. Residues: CASSPQQGIGYEQYF.